A selection of T cell receptor beta chains follows, all from one sample in a study of blood T cell repertoires in COVID-19. Sequencing was performed with immunoSEQ multiplex PCR; in TCRdb, only in-frame clones are kept and a portion is missing. The sample has hundreds of thousands of clones; about 86% are singletons. The sequencing sample was made of PBMCs or T cells enriched from blood (not recorded which). The origin of the receptors is a man younger than 45 with acute COVID-19. Both conserved end residues are part of each CDR3. The order of the fields is J gene, V gene, D gene, clone size, CDR3 DNA, CDR3 protein. D genes are given only for firm matches. For some rows the clone size is stated as once, few or many, or as a class when expanded; others skip it.

j_call: TRBJ1-1
v_call: TRBV25-1
d_call: TRBD1
clone_size: -
cdr3_nt: TGTGCCAGCAGTGACCCCACCGGACAGGGAAGTAAAGCTTTCTTT
cdr3_aa: CASSDPTGQGSKAFF

j_call: TRBJ1-2
v_call: TRBV7-9
d_call: -
clone_size: -
cdr3_nt: TGTGCCAGCAGCGGTGAGAGACAGTACTATGGCTACACCTTC
cdr3_aa: CASSGERQYYGYTF

j_call: TRBJ1-2
v_call: TRBV6-5
d_call: TRBD1
clone_size: -
cdr3_nt: TGTGCCAGCAGACGCGCCGGGACAGGGATCTATGGCTACACCTTC
cdr3_aa: CASRRAGTGIYGYTF

j_call: TRBJ1-1
v_call: TRBV28
d_call: TRBD1
clone_size: -
cdr3_nt: TGTGCCAGCAGTTTGGGGACAGCCAACGGAGCTTTCTTT
cdr3_aa: CASSLGTANGAFF

j_call: TRBJ1-5
v_call: TRBV27
d_call: TRBD1
clone_size: -
cdr3_nt: TGTGCCAGCAGTACTCTAGGGACAGGGGATTATCAGCCCCAGCATTTT
cdr3_aa: CASSTLGTGDYQPQHF

j_call: TRBJ2-5
v_call: TRBV24-1
d_call: -
clone_size: -
cdr3_nt: TGTGCCACCAGTGAGTCGGGAGACCAAGAGACCCAGTACTTC
cdr3_aa: CATSESGDQETQYF

j_call: TRBJ2-1
v_call: TRBV29-1
d_call: TRBD2
clone_size: -
cdr3_nt: TGCAGCGACAAACCAGGGAGCGGGGACAATGAGCAGTTCTTC
cdr3_aa: CSDKPGSGDNEQFF

j_call: TRBJ1-6
v_call: TRBV19
d_call: -
clone_size: few
cdr3_nt: TGTGCCAGTAGTATAGGAGGGTCACCCCTCCACTTT
cdr3_aa: CASSIGGSPLHF

j_call: TRBJ1-6
v_call: TRBV12-2
d_call: -
clone_size: -
cdr3_nt: TGTGCAAGTCGCTTACCCTCGAGCTCGAATTCACCCCTCCACTTT
cdr3_aa: CASRLPSSSNSPLHF

j_call: TRBJ2-2
v_call: TRBV14
d_call: -
clone_size: -
cdr3_nt: TGTGCCAGCAGCCCCCTTAACGCGCGGTTGAACACCGGGGAGCTGTTTTTT
cdr3_aa: CASSPLNARLNTGELFF

j_call: TRBJ2-6
v_call: TRBV12-5
d_call: -
clone_size: -
cdr3_nt: TGTGCTAGTGGTTGGGGACATCGTTCCCTCGTCCTGACTTTC
cdr3_aa: CASGWGHRSLVLTF

j_call: TRBJ2-1
v_call: TRBV21-1
d_call: -
clone_size: -
cdr3_nt: TGTGCCAGCAGCACCCGCGCAGGGCCCGGGTGTCAGCAGTTCTTC
cdr3_aa: CASSTRAGPGCQQFF

j_call: TRBJ1-6
v_call: TRBV5-4
d_call: TRBD1
clone_size: -
cdr3_nt: TGTGCCAGCAGCTTGGAAGTGACAGGGGGTAATTCACCCCTCCACTTT
cdr3_aa: CASSLEVTGGNSPLHF

j_call: TRBJ2-1
v_call: TRBV5-1
d_call: TRBD1
clone_size: -
cdr3_nt: TGCGCCAGCAGCGGCTTCGAGACAGGGTACAATGAGCAGTTCTTC
cdr3_aa: CASSGFETGYNEQFF

j_call: TRBJ2-1
v_call: TRBV18
d_call: -
clone_size: -
cdr3_nt: TGTGCCAGCTCACCAACCAGGTACAATGAGCAGTTCTTC
cdr3_aa: CASSPTRYNEQFF

j_call: TRBJ2-1
v_call: TRBV20-1
d_call: TRBD2
clone_size: -
cdr3_nt: TGCAGTGCTAGTGAGCCTAGCGGGATTTGGGAGCAGTTCTTC
cdr3_aa: CSASEPSGIWEQFF

j_call: TRBJ1-1
v_call: TRBV24-1
d_call: -
clone_size: -
cdr3_nt: TGTGCCACCAGTGATTCGCGGACAGAGAACACTGAAGCTTTCTTT
cdr3_aa: CATSDSRTENTEAFF

j_call: TRBJ2-1
v_call: TRBV14
d_call: -
clone_size: -
cdr3_nt: TGTGCCAGCAGCCAAGTCGCCGGGGTTCTATGGAATGAGCAGTTCTTC
cdr3_aa: CASSQVAGVLWNEQFF

j_call: TRBJ2-6
v_call: TRBV9
d_call: TRBD2
clone_size: -
cdr3_nt: TGTGCCAGCAGCGTAGAGGCTAGCGGGAGCCCTGGGGCCAACGTCCTGACTTTC
cdr3_aa: CASSVEASGSPGANVLTF

j_call: TRBJ1-6
v_call: TRBV5-3
d_call: -
clone_size: -
cdr3_nt: TGTGCCAGAAGCTCGGCACCCCTCCACTTT
cdr3_aa: CARSSAPLHF

j_call: TRBJ2-1
v_call: TRBV11-2
d_call: TRBD2
clone_size: -
cdr3_nt: TGTGCCAGCAGCTTAGGCGCGGGGGGCTACAATGAGCAGTTCTTC
cdr3_aa: CASSLGAGGYNEQFF

j_call: TRBJ2-5
v_call: TRBV7-9
d_call: -
clone_size: once
cdr3_nt: TGTGCCAGCACCAAAAACGGGATCAGAGAAGAGACCCAGTACTTC
cdr3_aa: CASTKNGIREETQYF

j_call: TRBJ2-3
v_call: TRBV6-2/TRBV6-3
d_call: TRBD2
clone_size: -
cdr3_nt: TGTGCCAGCAGTTACGCGGGAGTGAGCGCAGATACGCAGTATTTT
cdr3_aa: CASSYAGVSADTQYF

j_call: TRBJ2-1
v_call: TRBV6-5
d_call: TRBD2
clone_size: -
cdr3_nt: TGTGCCAGCAGTTACTCGGCGGGAGTTTGGAATGAGCAGTTCTTC
cdr3_aa: CASSYSAGVWNEQFF

j_call: TRBJ2-1
v_call: TRBV7-2
d_call: TRBD2
clone_size: -
cdr3_nt: TGTGCCAGCAGCTTAGTAAGGCTAGCGGTTACCAATGAGCAGTTCTTC
cdr3_aa: CASSLVRLAVTNEQFF

j_call: TRBJ2-1
v_call: TRBV9
d_call: -
clone_size: -
cdr3_nt: TGTGCCAGCAGCGTAGCGTGGGAGCCCTACAATGAGCAGTTCTTC
cdr3_aa: CASSVAWEPYNEQFF

j_call: TRBJ2-3
v_call: TRBV5-6
d_call: TRBD2
clone_size: -
cdr3_nt: TGTGCCAGCAGCTTCTTTTATGGGGGAGGGGTCGCAGATACGCAGTATTTT
cdr3_aa: CASSFFYGGGVADTQYF

j_call: TRBJ1-1
v_call: TRBV12-3/TRBV12-4
d_call: TRBD1
clone_size: -
cdr3_nt: TGTGCCAGCAGCCATGACAGGGTTACTGAAGCTTTCTTT
cdr3_aa: CASSHDRVTEAFF

j_call: TRBJ1-2
v_call: TRBV10-3
d_call: -
clone_size: few
cdr3_nt: TGTGCCATCTTAGGAGGGAATGGCTACACCTTC
cdr3_aa: CAILGGNGYTF

j_call: TRBJ1-2
v_call: TRBV19
d_call: TRBD1
clone_size: few
cdr3_nt: TGTGCCAGTAGTAGTCGACAGGGGAGGGGCTACACCTTC
cdr3_aa: CASSSRQGRGYTF

j_call: TRBJ2-1
v_call: TRBV5-6
d_call: -
clone_size: -
cdr3_nt: TGTGCCAGCAGCTTGGCGGGAATTGAGCAGTTCTTC
cdr3_aa: CASSLAGIEQFF

j_call: TRBJ2-2
v_call: TRBV11-2
d_call: -
clone_size: -
cdr3_nt: TGTGCCAGCAGCTTAACCAGGGTAGGGTCCGGGGAGCTGTTTTTT
cdr3_aa: CASSLTRVGSGELFF

j_call: TRBJ2-3
v_call: TRBV29-1
d_call: -
clone_size: -
cdr3_nt: TGCAGCGTCGCACATCCCAACACAGATACGCAGTATTTT
cdr3_aa: CSVAHPNTDTQYF

j_call: TRBJ1-1
v_call: TRBV29-1
d_call: TRBD1
clone_size: -
cdr3_nt: TGCAGCGTTGATAGGGGACAGGGGGCCGAAGCTTTCTTT
cdr3_aa: CSVDRGQGAEAFF

j_call: TRBJ2-3
v_call: TRBV27
d_call: TRBD1
clone_size: -
cdr3_nt: TGTGCCAGCAGTTTAGTACTTTCCCAGGGGGCGCATACGCAGTATTTT
cdr3_aa: CASSLVLSQGAHTQYF

j_call: TRBJ1-1
v_call: TRBV9
d_call: TRBD1
clone_size: -
cdr3_nt: TGTGCCAGCAGCTCCCGGACAGGGGAGGCTAGAGCTTTCTTT
cdr3_aa: CASSSRTGEARAFF

j_call: TRBJ2-1
v_call: TRBV24-1
d_call: -
clone_size: -
cdr3_nt: TGTGCCACCAGTGATGTATCCGGGGAGCAGTTCTTC
cdr3_aa: CATSDVSGEQFF

j_call: TRBJ1-1
v_call: TRBV6-2/TRBV6-3
d_call: TRBD1
clone_size: -
cdr3_nt: TGTGCCAGCCGCCCACGGGGGACAGTGAACACTGAAGCTTTCTTT
cdr3_aa: CASRPRGTVNTEAFF

j_call: TRBJ1-1
v_call: TRBV19
d_call: -
clone_size: many
cdr3_nt: TGTGCCAGTAGTATTTGGACACGCATGAACACTGAAGCTTTCTTT
cdr3_aa: CASSIWTRMNTEAFF

j_call: TRBJ2-3
v_call: TRBV29-1
d_call: TRBD2
clone_size: -
cdr3_nt: TGCAGCGTTGTTGGGGCTAGCGGGACTATCGGGAGCACAGATACGCAGTATTTT
cdr3_aa: CSVVGASGTIGSTDTQYF

j_call: TRBJ2-2
v_call: TRBV6-1
d_call: TRBD1
clone_size: -
cdr3_nt: TGTGCCAGCAGTGAAAACAGGGGGCTGACCGGGGAGCTGTTTTTT
cdr3_aa: CASSENRGLTGELFF

j_call: TRBJ1-2
v_call: TRBV6-5
d_call: -
clone_size: few
cdr3_nt: TGTGCCAGCAGACCACCCGGGGGTGGGTCTGGCTACACCTTC
cdr3_aa: CASRPPGGGSGYTF

j_call: TRBJ2-3
v_call: TRBV4-1
d_call: -
clone_size: -
cdr3_nt: TGCGCCAGCAGCCAAGATACATATAGCACAGATACGCAGTATTTT
cdr3_aa: CASSQDTYSTDTQYF

j_call: TRBJ2-2
v_call: TRBV5-1
d_call: TRBD2
clone_size: -
cdr3_nt: TGCGCCAGCAGCCCGACTAGCGGGCAGACCGGGGAGCTGTTTTTT
cdr3_aa: CASSPTSGQTGELFF

j_call: TRBJ2-1
v_call: TRBV5-1
d_call: TRBD2
clone_size: -
cdr3_nt: TGCGCCAGCAGCTATACTAGCGGGGGGAAAAATGAGCAGTTCTTC
cdr3_aa: CASSYTSGGKNEQFF

j_call: TRBJ1-2
v_call: TRBV5-6
d_call: TRBD1
clone_size: -
cdr3_nt: TGTGCCAGCAGCTTGGCAGGGACAGAAAGCCTCACTGGCTACACCTTC
cdr3_aa: CASSLAGTESLTGYTF